These T cell receptor beta chains were read from a single sample in a study of cytomegalovirus exposure and HLA in healthy donors. Generated by immunoSEQ multiplex PCR, the TCRdb table keeps only in-frame clones and is missing some. The data hold some 170,000 clones, with approximately 96% observed a single time. Specimen: PBMCs. The receptors originated from a woman aged 18-35 years in good health and CMV-seronegative. The CDR3 runs from the conserved cysteine through the conserved F or W. D genes are given only for firm matches. Where a row states a size, it is once, few, many or the class of an expanded clone; other rows omit it.

DNA | CDR3 | V | D | J | size | length
TGTGCCAGAAGGTGGACTCAGGCTAGATTAGATACGCAGTATTTT | CARRWTQARLDTQYF | TRBV19 | - | TRBJ2-3 | once | 15
TGTGCCAGCAGTGATCCAGGCAGGAGCACAGATACGCAGTATTTT | CASSDPGRSTDTQYF | TRBV6-1 | - | TRBJ2-3 | - | 15
TGTGCCAGCAGAACTACAGGGGGCGCGGGCACTGAAGCTTTCTTT | CASRTTGGAGTEAFF | TRBV6-1 | TRBD1 | TRBJ1-1 | - | 15
TGCGCCAGCAGCCAAGATCAGGCGGCAGGGGTTAATTCACCCCTCCACTTT | CASSQDQAAGVNSPLHF | TRBV4-3 | - | TRBJ1-6 | - | 17
TGTGCCAGCAGCTTAGCGAACAGGGGGACCACTGAAGCTTTCTTT | CASSLANRGTTEAFF | TRBV7-2 | TRBD1 | TRBJ1-1 | - | 15
TGTGCCAGCAGCGACGAGGGAGCGGGGAACTACAATGAGCAGTTCTTC | CASSDEGAGNYNEQFF | TRBV9 | TRBD2 | TRBJ2-1 | once | 16
TGTGCCAGCACCATCGACAGGGGGCAGGCCAACGTCCTGACTTTC | CASTIDRGQANVLTF | TRBV5-4 | TRBD1 | TRBJ2-6 | - | 15
TGTGCCAGCAGTGCGACAGGTACACAAGAGACCCAGTACTTC | CASSATGTQETQYF | TRBV6-1 | - | TRBJ2-5 | - | 14
TGTGCCAGCAGCTTATGGGCCCAAATTAATTCACCCCTCCACTTT | CASSLWAQINSPLHF | TRBV7-2 | - | TRBJ1-6 | - | 15
TGTGCCAGCAGCTTACCCGGGGGAGCCTTGAACACTGAAGCTTTCTTT | CASSLPGGALNTEAFF | TRBV7-9 | - | TRBJ1-1 | - | 16
TGTGCCAGCCACGGACAGGGGGTAGCTGGCTACACCTTC | CASHGQGVAGYTF | TRBV18 | TRBD1 | TRBJ1-2 | - | 13
TGTGCCAGCAGTTTCTCGCGGGGAAAAAAAGCTACGCAGTATTTT | CASSFSRGKKATQYF | TRBV6-6 | - | TRBJ2-3 | - | 15
TGTGCCAGCAGTGAAAGTGTAGATTGGGACACTCTGGGCTACGAGCAGTACTTC | CASSESVDWDTLGYEQYF | TRBV2 | - | TRBJ2-7 | - | 18
TGTGCCAGCAGCCTCCGGACTAGCGGGGGGGGAGAGACCCAGTACTTC | CASSLRTSGGGETQYF | TRBV5-4 | TRBD2 | TRBJ2-5 | - | 16